This T cell receptor (beta chain) originates from a study of blood T cell repertoires in COVID-19. The CDR3 has 14 amino acids. V was cut by 0 bases and J by 7 bases, with 11 bases left in between. Germline V gene lookup returns CDR1 SGHKS and CDR2 YYEKEE (reference sequence). Profiled with immunoSEQ multiplex PCR; TCRdb holds only in-frame clones, not every one. Of roughly 57,000 clones in the sample, approximately 90% were seen once. The sample taken for sequencing was peripheral blood. The TCR originated in a woman aged 55-70 years with COVID-19, enrolled during active disease. The chain couples TRBV5-5 to TRBJ2-1, with D possibly matching TRBD2 (5 bases). CDR3 residues: CASSLALEVNEQFF. In DNA, the CDR3 is TGTGCCAGCAGCTTGGCCTTGGAGGTGAATGAGCAGTTCTTC.